Each of the 20 T cell receptor beta chains below was sequenced from the same sample in a study of blood T cell repertoires in COVID-19 (dated by TCRdb to the early 2020s). Library prep was done by the immunoSEQ multiplex PCR assay. TCRdb provides this immuneACCESS table in a form limited to in-frame rearrangements. Some clones are lacking; in checked studies, under half of them reflect an unresolved V gene, and why the rest are absent is not known. Across this sample there are roughly 250,000 clones, with approximately 80% seen only once. 4% of the sample is taken by the ten largest. The sequenced material came from peripheral blood. The receptors originated from a woman aged 40 to 50 with active or convalescent COVID-19.

The V call is TRBV11-2, the J call TRBJ2-1; perhaps TRBD2 as D (5 bases). The V and J ends lost 7 bases and 7 bases respectively, with 14 bases between them. Germline CDR1 is SGHAT and CDR2 is FQNNGV. This CDR3 contains 13 residues. The CDR3 loop is CASTAGRRNEQFF. For the CDR3, the DNA is TGTGCCAGCACCGCGGGCCGGAGGAATGAGCAGTTCTTC. Full variable domain (missing parts from reference TRBV11-2 and TRBJ2-1): EAGVAQSPRYKIIEKRQSVAFWCNPISGHATLYWYQQILGQGPKLLIQFQNNGVVDDSQLPKDRFSAERLKGVDSTLKIQPAKLEDSAVYLCASTAGRRNEQFFGPGTRLTVL.

The J gene is TRBJ1-5, the V gene TRBV30; weak D call: TRBD1 (5 bases). This CDR3 comprises 13 residues. Deletions cut 2 bases from V and 6 bases from J, with 11 bases between. Per the germline V gene, CDR1 is GTSNPN and CDR2 is SVGIG (reference sequence). The CDR3 protein is CAWSRQGFQPQHF. DNA of the CDR3: TGTGCCTGGAGTCGGCAGGGCTTTCAGCCCCAGCATTTT.

V and J are TRBV7-8 and TRBJ2-2; 7 bases agree with TRBD1. The CDR3 extends over 15 amino acids. Trimming cost V 2 bases and J 2 bases; bases outside gene matches: 2. CDR1 SGHVS and CDR2 FQNEAQ come from the germline V gene. CDR3 region: CASSLRQGNTGELFF. The CDR3 nucleotides read TGTGCCAGCAGCTTAAGACAGGGTAACACCGGGGAGCTGTTTTTT.

The genes are TRBV6-6 and TRBJ2-1; perhaps TRBD1 as D (6 bases). Per germline, CDR1 MNHNY and CDR2 SVGAGI (reference sequence). The V and J ends lost 6 bases and 0 bases respectively, with 9 bases between them. The CDR3 consists of 14 residues. The CDR3 sequence: CASRTGYSYNEQFF. In nucleotides, the CDR3 is TGTGCCAGCAGAACAGGGTACTCCTACAATGAGCAGTTCTTC.

The chain uses TRBV7-6 and TRBJ1-1; D might be TRBD1 (6 bases). The CDR3 runs 16 residues. The V gene lost 0 bases and the J gene lost 1 base, with 12 bases spanning the gap. From germline, CDR1 is SGHVS and CDR2 FNYEAQ. CDR3 region: CASSLAVGGGNTEAFF. The CDR3 DNA is TGTGCCAGCAGCTTAGCGGTAGGGGGGGGGAACACTGAAGCTTTCTTT.

This chain connects TRBV12-3 or TRBV12-4 to TRBJ1-1, with D maybe TRBD1 (6 bases). The V gene lost 5 bases and the J gene lost 9 bases, with 13 bases spanning the gap. The CDR3 runs to 12 residues. The CDR3 nucleotides are TGTGCCAGCAGTCTACAGGGATATAAAGCTTTCTTT. As protein: CASSLQGYKAFF.

V gene TRBV2 combines with J gene TRBJ1-5; 8 positions match TRBD1. CDR3 length: 14 amino acids. The germline V gene encodes CDR1 SNHLY and CDR2 FYNNEI. With V trimmed by 6 bases and J by 4 bases, 5 bases remained unmatched. Here the CDR3 reads CASSVGTGNQPQHF. In DNA form, the CDR3 reads TGTGCCAGCAGCGTCGGGACAGGTAATCAGCCCCAGCATTTT.

The V gene is TRBV19, the J gene TRBJ1-6, with D possibly being TRBD1 (6 bases). This CDR3 region has 15 residues. From germline, CDR1 is LNHDA and CDR2 SQIVND (reference sequence). The germline V and J ends were trimmed by 7 bases and 10 bases, with 20 bases remaining between them. CDR3 DNA sequence: TGTGCCAGTACTTCAACGGGAGGGGGTGAATCACCCCTCCACTTT. This sequence encodes CASTSTGGGESPLHF.

V gene TRBV19 combines with J gene TRBJ1-5; TRBD1 agrees at 9 bases. CDR3 size: 14 residues. The trim removed 4 bases at V and 7 bases at J, leaving 5 bases unmatched. Germline CDR1 and CDR2: LNHDA and SQIVND (reference sequence). The DNA for the CDR3 is TGTGCCAGTAGTAATACAGGGGGCGACCAGCCCCAGCATTTT. Its protein product is CASSNTGGDQPQHF.

CDR3 coding DNA: TGTGCCAGCAGTGAATTGGGCGGGGGGGAGGAGACCCAGTACTTC. Amino acids: CASSELGGGEETQYF. This chain links TRBV6-1 with TRBJ2-5; 9 bases line up with TRBD2. Germline lookup yields CDR1 MNHNS and CDR2 SASEGT. Trimming at V came to 2 bases and at J to 5 bases, leaving 6 bases not matched to a gene. This CDR3 is 15 amino acids long.

The chain employs TRBV29-1 and TRBJ2-1; maybe TRBD2 (6 bases). V was clipped by 2 bases and J by 4 bases, with 18 bases between them. CDR1 and CDR2 from the germline V gene are SQVTM and ANQGSEA. The CDR3 contains 16 residues. The CDR3 region is CSVEFGTAGNYNEQFF. The CDR3 DNA follows: TGCAGCGTTGAATTTGGGACGGCGGGGAATTACAATGAGCAGTTCTTC.

The DNA of the CDR3 is TGTGCCAGCAGCTTAGATCTGAGCAATCAGCCCCAGCATTTT. Translating gives CASSLDLSNQPQHF. The chain recombines TRBV7-9 with TRBJ1-5; D remains unclear. V gave up 1 base and J gave up 1 base, with 5 bases separating them. The CDR3 is 14 amino acids. Germline lookup yields CDR1 SEHNR and CDR2 FQNEAQ (reference sequence).

The CDR3 nucleotides read TGTGCCAGCAGCCAGTCCGGGACTGTGCAGTTCTTC. Its translation: CASSQSGTVQFF. The V call is TRBV3-1 (or the pseudogene TRBV3-2), the J call TRBJ2-1, with a tentative D call TRBD2 (6 bases). The germline gives CDR1 LGHDT, CDR2 YNNKEL (reference sequence). The CDR3 contains 12 residues. V lost 3 bases to trimming and J lost 12 bases, with 12 bases between them.

The chain links TRBV9 to TRBJ1-3; the match to TRBD1 covers 12 bases. The CDR3 runs 14 residues. The germline gives CDR1 SGDLS, CDR2 YYNGEE. Trimming took 5 bases from V and 4 from J; bases not matched to a gene: 1. The CDR3 bases are TGTGCCAGCAGTGGGACAGGGGGCGGAAACACCATATATTTT. As protein: CASSGTGGGNTIYF.

J is TRBJ1-1 and V is TRBV7-3, with TRBD1 as a possible D gene (6 bases). Trimming removed 6 bases at V and 6 bases at J, with 20 bases between. The CDR3 sequence is 15 residues long. Germline CDR1 and CDR2: SGHTA and FQGTGA. CDR3 amino acids: CASRDEGGLISEAFF. CDR3 DNA: TGTGCCAGCAGGGACGAAGGGGGTTTGATCTCTGAAGCTTTCTTT.

The chain couples TRBV11-2 to TRBJ1-1; D gene unclear. The V end lost 2 bases, the J end lost 8 bases, and 9 bases lay between the germline ends. Looked up from germline, CDR1 is SGHAT and CDR2 is FQNNGV. CDR3 length: 12 amino acids. CDR3 DNA sequence: TGTGCCAGCAGCTTAAGTAAGACAGAAGCTTTCTTT. The encoded protein is CASSLSKTEAFF.

DNA of the CDR3: TGTGCCAGCAGCTTAGTGGGGGGAAGGAATTATAATTCACCCCTCCACTTT. This codes for CASSLVGGRNYNSPLHF. V gene TRBV11-2 combines with J gene TRBJ1-6; weak D call: TRBD1 (5 bases). The germline CDR1 and CDR2 sequences are SGHAT and FQNNGV. The ends were cut back, 1 base at V and 4 bases at J, with 14 bases in the middle. This CDR3 region has 17 residues.

The chain combines TRBV15 with TRBJ1-1, with D possibly TRBD1 on 5 matching bases. The CDR3 loop spans 14 amino acids. CDR1 LNHNV and CDR2 YYDKDF come from the germline V gene (reference sequence). V was shortened by 1 base and J by 1 base, with 7 bases between the two germline ends. CDR3 DNA sequence: TGTGCCACCAGCAGAGTCGGGGGGAACACTGAAGCTTTCTTT. Encoded protein: CATSRVGGNTEAFF.

This chain's CDR3 is CASSYTGQGVYGYTF. The CDR3 DNA reads TGTGCCAGCAGTTACACTGGACAGGGGGTCTATGGCTACACCTTC. The genes are TRBV6-5 and TRBJ1-2, with 10 bases that match TRBD1. There are 15 residues in the CDR3. The trim removed 2 bases at V and 4 bases at J, leaving 4 bases unmatched. Looked up from germline, CDR1 is MNHEY and CDR2 is SVGAGI.

The CDR3 nucleotides are TGTGCCAGCAGTTACAGGGGTGTATCACCCCTCCACTTT. This translates into CASSYRGVSPLHF. The V gene is TRBV28, the J gene TRBJ1-6; 7 bases map to TRBD1. Germline CDR1 MDHEN, CDR2 SYDVKM. CDR3 length: 13 amino acids. V was pared by 4 bases and J by 10 bases, with 4 bases of the junction left unmatched.